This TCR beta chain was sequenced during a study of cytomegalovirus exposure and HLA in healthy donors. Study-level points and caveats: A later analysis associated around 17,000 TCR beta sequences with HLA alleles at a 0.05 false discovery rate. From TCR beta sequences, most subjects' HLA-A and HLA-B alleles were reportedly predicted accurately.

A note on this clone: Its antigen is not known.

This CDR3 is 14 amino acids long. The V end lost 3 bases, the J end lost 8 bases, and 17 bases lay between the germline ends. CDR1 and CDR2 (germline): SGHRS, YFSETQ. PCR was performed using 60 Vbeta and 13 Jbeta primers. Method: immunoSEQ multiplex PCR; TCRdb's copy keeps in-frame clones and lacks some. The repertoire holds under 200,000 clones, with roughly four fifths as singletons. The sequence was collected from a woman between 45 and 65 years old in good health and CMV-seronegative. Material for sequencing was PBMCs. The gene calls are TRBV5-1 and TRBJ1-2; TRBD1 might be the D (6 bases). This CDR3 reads CASSSAHRELGYTF. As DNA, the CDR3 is TGCGCCAGCAGCTCGGCTCACAGGGAACTGGGCTACACCTTC.